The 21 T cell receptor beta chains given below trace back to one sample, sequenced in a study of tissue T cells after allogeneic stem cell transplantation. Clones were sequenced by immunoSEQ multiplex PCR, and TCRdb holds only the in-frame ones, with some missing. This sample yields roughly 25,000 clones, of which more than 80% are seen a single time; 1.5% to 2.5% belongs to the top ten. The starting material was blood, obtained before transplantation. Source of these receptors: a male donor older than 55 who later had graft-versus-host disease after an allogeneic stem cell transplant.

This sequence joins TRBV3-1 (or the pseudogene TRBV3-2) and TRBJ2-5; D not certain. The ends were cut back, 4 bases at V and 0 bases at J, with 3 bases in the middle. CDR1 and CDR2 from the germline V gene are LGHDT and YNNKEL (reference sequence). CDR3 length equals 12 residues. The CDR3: CASSPNQETQYF. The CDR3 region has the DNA TGTGCCAGCAGCCCCAACCAAGAGACCCAGTACTTC.

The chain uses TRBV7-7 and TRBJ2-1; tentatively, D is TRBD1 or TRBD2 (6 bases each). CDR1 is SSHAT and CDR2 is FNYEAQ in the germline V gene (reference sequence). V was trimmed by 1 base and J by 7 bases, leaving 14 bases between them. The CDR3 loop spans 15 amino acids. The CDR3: CASSLGQAGGNEQFF. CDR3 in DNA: TGTGCCAGCAGCTTAGGACAGGCCGGGGGAAATGAGCAGTTCTTC.

The CDR3 DNA follows: TGTGCCAGCAGTTACTCGGGTGGGAGGACCGATACGCAGTATTTT. Amino acids: CASSYSGGRTDTQYF. The V and J genes are TRBV6-5 and TRBJ2-3, with D maybe TRBD2 (6 bases). The ends were cut back, 0 bases at V and 6 bases at J, with 13 bases in the middle. The CDR3 is 15 residues long. The germline gives CDR1 MNHEY, CDR2 SVGAGI.

Here the CDR3 reads CASTFGGANSNQPQHF. Here the CDR3 DNA reads TGTGCCAGCACCTTTGGGGGGGCAAATAGCAATCAGCCCCAGCATTTT. The J gene is TRBJ1-5, the V gene TRBV13; D might be TRBD1 (6 bases). Trimming left V 7 bases short and J 0 bases short, with 16 bases between. The CDR3 is 16 amino acids. The V gene's germline CDR1 is PRHDT and CDR2 FYEKMQ (reference sequence).

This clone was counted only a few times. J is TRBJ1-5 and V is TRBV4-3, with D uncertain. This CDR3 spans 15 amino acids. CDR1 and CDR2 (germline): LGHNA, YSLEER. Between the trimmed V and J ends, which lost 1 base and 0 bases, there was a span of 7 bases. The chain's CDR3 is CASSQGGNSNQPQHF. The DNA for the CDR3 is TGCGCCAGCAGCCAAGGTGGAAATAGCAATCAGCCCCAGCATTTT.

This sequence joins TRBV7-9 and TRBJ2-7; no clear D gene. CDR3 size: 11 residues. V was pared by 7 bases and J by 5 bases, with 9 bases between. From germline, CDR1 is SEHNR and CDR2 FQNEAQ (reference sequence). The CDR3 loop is CASTADNEQYF. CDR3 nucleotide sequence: TGTGCCAGCACCGCGGATAACGAGCAGTACTTC. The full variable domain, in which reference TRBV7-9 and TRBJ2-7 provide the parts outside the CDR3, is DTGVSQNPRHKITKRGQNVTFRCDPISEHNRLYWYRQTLGQGPEFLTYFQNEAQLEKSRLLSDRFSAERPKGSFSTLEIQRTEQGDSAMYLCASTADNEQYFGPGTRLTVT.

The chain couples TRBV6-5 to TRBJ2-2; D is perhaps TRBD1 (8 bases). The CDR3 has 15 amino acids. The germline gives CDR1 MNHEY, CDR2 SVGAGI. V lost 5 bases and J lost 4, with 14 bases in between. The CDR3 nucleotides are TGTGCCAGCAGTACAGGGGGGGCGAGCACCGGGGAGCTGTTTTTT. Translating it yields CASSTGGASTGELFF.

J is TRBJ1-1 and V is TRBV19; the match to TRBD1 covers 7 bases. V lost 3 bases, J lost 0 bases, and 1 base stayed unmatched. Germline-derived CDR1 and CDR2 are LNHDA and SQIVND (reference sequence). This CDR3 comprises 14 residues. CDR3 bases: TGTGCCAGTAGTATGGGACAGCTGAACACTGAAGCTTTCTTT. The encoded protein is CASSMGQLNTEAFF.

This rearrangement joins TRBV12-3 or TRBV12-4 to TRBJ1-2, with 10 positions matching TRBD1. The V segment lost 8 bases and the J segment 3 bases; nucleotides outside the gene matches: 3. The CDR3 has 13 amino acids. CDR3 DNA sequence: TGTGCCAGCGGAGACAGGGGGCACTATGGCTACACCTTC. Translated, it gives CASGDRGHYGYTF.

The CDR3 bases are TGTGCCAGCAGCCACCCCGGGGGGACAGGGGGCGTCTCTGAAGCTTTCTTT. Protein: CASSHPGGTGGVSEAFF. The chain employs TRBV4-2 and TRBJ1-1; 12 bases agree with TRBD1. Germline values: CDR1 LGHNA, CDR2 YNFKEQ. V shed 3 bases and J 6 bases; nucleotides not matched to a gene: 11. The CDR3 covers 17 residues.

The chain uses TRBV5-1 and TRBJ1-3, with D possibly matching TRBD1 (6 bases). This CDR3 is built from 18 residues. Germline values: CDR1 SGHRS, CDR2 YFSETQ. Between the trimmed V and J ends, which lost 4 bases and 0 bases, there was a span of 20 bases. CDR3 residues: CASSPWRGAADSGNTIYF. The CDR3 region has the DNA TGCGCCAGCAGCCCCTGGCGGGGGGCCGCAGACTCTGGAAACACCATATATTTT.

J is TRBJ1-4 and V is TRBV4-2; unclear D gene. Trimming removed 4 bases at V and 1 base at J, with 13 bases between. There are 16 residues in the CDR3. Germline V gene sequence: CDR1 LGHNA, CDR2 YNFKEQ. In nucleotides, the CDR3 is TGTGCCAGCAGCCTGAATCCCCTTGTAACTAATGAAAAACTGTTTTTT. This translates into CASSLNPLVTNEKLFF.

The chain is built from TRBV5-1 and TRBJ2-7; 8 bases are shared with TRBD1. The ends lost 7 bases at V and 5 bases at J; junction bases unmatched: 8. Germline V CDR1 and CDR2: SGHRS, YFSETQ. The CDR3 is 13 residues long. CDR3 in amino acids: CASAGGPVNEQYF. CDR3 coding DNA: TGCGCCAGCGCAGGGGGCCCGGTGAACGAGCAGTACTTC.

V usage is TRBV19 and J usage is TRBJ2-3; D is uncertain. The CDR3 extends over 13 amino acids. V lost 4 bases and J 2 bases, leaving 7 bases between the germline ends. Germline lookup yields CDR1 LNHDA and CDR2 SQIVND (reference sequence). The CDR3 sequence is CASSTRNTDTQYF. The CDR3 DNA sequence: TGTGCCAGTAGTACTAGAAACACAGATACGCAGTATTTT.

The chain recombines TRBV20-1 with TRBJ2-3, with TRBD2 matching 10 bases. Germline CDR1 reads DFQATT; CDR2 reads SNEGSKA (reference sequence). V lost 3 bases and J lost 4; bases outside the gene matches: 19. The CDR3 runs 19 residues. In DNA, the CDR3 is TGCAGTGCTAGTGAGGGACCGGGGGCTAGCGGGAGTGGGGCAGATACGCAGTATTTT. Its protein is CSASEGPGASGSGADTQYF.

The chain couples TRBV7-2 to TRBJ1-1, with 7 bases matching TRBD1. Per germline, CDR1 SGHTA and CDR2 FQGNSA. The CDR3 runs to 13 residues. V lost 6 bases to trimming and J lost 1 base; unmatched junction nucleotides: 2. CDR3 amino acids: CASRRQGNTEAFF. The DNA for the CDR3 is TGTGCCAGCAGGCGACAGGGGAACACTGAAGCTTTCTTT.

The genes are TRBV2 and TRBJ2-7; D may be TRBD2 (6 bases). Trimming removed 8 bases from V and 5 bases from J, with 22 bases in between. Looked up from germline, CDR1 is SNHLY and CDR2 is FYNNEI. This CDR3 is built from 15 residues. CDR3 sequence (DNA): TGTGCCAGCTCAAATCGGGCGGGGATCAACCACGAGCAGTACTTC. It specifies CASSNRAGINHEQYF.

CDR3: CASSVRLDNEQFF. The CDR3 DNA reads TGTGCCAGCAGTGTCCGGCTTGACAATGAGCAGTTCTTC. This chain uses TRBV2 with TRBJ2-1; D gene uncertain. This CDR3 has 13 amino acids. V was cut by 4 bases and J by 5 bases, with 9 bases left in between. Germline CDR1 reads SNHLY; CDR2 reads FYNNEI.

CDR3 sequence: CASSRLAGGTGELFF. CDR3 nucleotide sequence: TGTGCCAGCAGCAGACTAGCGGGCGGGACCGGGGAGCTGTTTTTT. The chain combines TRBV6-2 or TRBV6-3 with TRBJ2-2, with TRBD2 matching 10 bases. Germline CDR1 MNHEY, CDR2 SVGEGT. The CDR3 runs 15 residues. Germline trimming cut 6 bases from V and 5 bases from J; bases unmatched to any gene: 6.

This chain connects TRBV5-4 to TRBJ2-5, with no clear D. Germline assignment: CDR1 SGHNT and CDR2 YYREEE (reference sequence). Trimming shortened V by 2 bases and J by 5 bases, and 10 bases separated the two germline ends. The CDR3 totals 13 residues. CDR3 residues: CASSFPSRETQYF. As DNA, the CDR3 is TGTGCCAGCAGCTTCCCGTCCAGGGAGACCCAGTACTTC.

In nucleotides, the CDR3 is TGTGCCAGCAGCGTAGTCGGGGGTTCCACTGAAGCTTTCTTT. It translates to CASSVVGGSTEAFF. The chain combines TRBV9 with TRBJ1-1; the D gene is possibly TRBD1 (5 bases). CDR3 length: 14 residues. Trimming cost V 0 bases and J 4 bases, with 10 bases left between them. Germline CDR1 is SGDLS and CDR2 is YYNGEE.